The T cell receptor (beta chain) under discussion was sequenced for a study of early T cells in non-severe SARS-CoV-2 infection. The wider study: From unsorted whole blood, bulk RNA was sequenced, and the chains remained unpaired.

J gave up 1 base and V 5 bases, and 7 bases lay outside the gene matches. From germline, CDR1 is MNHNS and CDR2 SASEGT. This CDR3 contains 15 residues. Unique molecular identifiers tagged individual cDNA molecules. TCRdb analysed the 5' RACE reads with MiXCR anew, one entry per CDR3 protein. The sample lists fewer than 80,000 distinct CDR3 sequences, roughly 9.5% occurring once. Sequencing used whole blood. The origin of this receptor is an adult who was a healthcare worker with PCR-confirmed SARS-CoV-2 infection or an uninfected control (not recorded which). This sequence joins TRBV6-1 and TRBJ1-1; 7 bases are shared with TRBD1. Written as DNA, the CDR3 is TGTGCCAGCAGTAGCCGGACAGGCCAGAACACTGAAGCTTTCTTT. Translated: CASSSRTGQNTEAFF.